The T cell receptor (beta chain) described here comes from a study of blood T cell repertoires in COVID-19. Looking at the study overall: Material from acute and convalescent COVID-19 was sourced from the United States, Italy and Spain. PBMCs, B-cell-depleted T cells, or T cells were the source of the cDNA or gDNA that made up the material.

The ends were cut back, 2 bases at V and 8 bases at J, with 18 bases in the middle. This CDR3 has 15 residues. CDR1 is MNHEY, CDR2 SVGEGT, per germline. Per the authors' pipeline: How many nucleated cells were present was estimated from reference gene primer amplification. The protocol was immunoSEQ multiplex PCR, while the TCRdb copy is restricted to in-frame clones and leaves out a portion. That table is the source of V, J and clone size, and D and trimming were worked out from the DNA. The sample contains around 200,000 clones, approximately 85% of which appear only once. This clone was observed once.

Material: peripheral blood. This chain joins TRBV6-2 or TRBV6-3 and TRBJ1-1; D is perhaps TRBD1 (5 bases). The receptor's source is a man aged 60 to 75 with acute or convalescent COVID-19. Written as DNA, the CDR3 is TGTGCCAGCAGTTACGGTGTCAGGGCAAGTCGGGAAGCTTTCTTT. As protein: CASSYGVRASREAFF.